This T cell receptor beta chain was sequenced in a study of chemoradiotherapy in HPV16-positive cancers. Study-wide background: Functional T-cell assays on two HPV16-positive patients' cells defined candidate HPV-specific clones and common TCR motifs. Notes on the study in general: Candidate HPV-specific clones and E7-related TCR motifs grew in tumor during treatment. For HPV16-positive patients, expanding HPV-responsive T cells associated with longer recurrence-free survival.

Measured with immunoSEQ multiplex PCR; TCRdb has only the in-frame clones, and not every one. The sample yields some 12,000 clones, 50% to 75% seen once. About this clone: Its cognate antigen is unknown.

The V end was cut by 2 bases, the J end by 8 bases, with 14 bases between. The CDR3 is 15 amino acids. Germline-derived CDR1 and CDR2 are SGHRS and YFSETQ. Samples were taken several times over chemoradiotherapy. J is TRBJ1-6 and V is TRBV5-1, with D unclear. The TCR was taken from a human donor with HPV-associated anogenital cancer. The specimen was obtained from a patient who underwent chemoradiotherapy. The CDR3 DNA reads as TGCGCCAGCAGCTTCCTGACACCTCCTGATTCACCCCTCCACTTT. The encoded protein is CASSFLTPPDSPLHF.